This TCR beta chain was identified during a study of brain T cells in children with intractable seizures. Points from the study as a whole: Pre-surgery blood may have been undersampled, hiding some clones.

As to time point: blood from clinic visit 5 months post-surgery; TSC patient then seizure free. Turning to this clone: The antigen is undetermined.

TCRdb's table, derived via immunoSEQ multiplex PCR, lists solely in-frame clones and lacks some. The sample includes approximately 330,000 clones, roughly 92% of them seen just once. This CDR3 is 15 amino acids long. The germline V gene encodes CDR1 SGDLS and CDR2 YYNGEE. Trimming cost V 0 bases and J 3 bases; bases outside gene matches: 3. The sequencing used peripheral blood, collected 5 to 6 months after surgery. This TCR derives from a boy less than two years old with tuberous sclerosis and intractable seizures. The V and J genes are TRBV9 and TRBJ1-1; 9 bases agree with TRBD1. The CDR3 is CASSVDRGRYTEAFF. In DNA, the CDR3 is TGTGCCAGCAGCGTAGACAGGGGGCGGTACACTGAAGCTTTCTTT.